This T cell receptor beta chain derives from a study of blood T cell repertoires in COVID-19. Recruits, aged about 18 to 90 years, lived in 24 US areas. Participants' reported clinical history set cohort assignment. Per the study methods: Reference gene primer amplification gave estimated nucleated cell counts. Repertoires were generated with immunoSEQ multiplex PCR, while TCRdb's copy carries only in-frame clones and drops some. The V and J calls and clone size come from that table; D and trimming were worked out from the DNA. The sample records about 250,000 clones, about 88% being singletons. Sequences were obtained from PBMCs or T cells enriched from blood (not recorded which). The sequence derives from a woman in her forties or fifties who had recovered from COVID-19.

CDR3 in amino acids: CSPRAASGLAGEKSTDTQYF. The CDR3 nucleotides are TGCAGCCCTCGGGCCGCCTCGGGACTAGCGGGTGAAAAGAGCACAGATACGCAGTATTTT. The rearrangement uses TRBV29-1 and TRBJ2-3; 12 nucleotides match TRBD2. Germline V lookup: CDR1 SQVTM, CDR2 ANQGSEA. J was trimmed by 0 bases and V by 8 bases; bases with no gene match: 21. The CDR3 loop spans 20 amino acids.